This T cell receptor beta chain was found in a study of blood T cell repertoires in COVID-19 (dated by TCRdb to about 2020). About the full investigation: Samples covering the acute and convalescent phases of COVID-19 were provided by collaborators in the United States, Italy and Spain. The samples were drawn from two sources: the first 160 participants of the ongoing ImmuneRACE study, and 1,200 or so subjects contributed by 6 global collaborators. The repertoires were made available in a free public database intended to serve as a resource for research on the immune response to SARS-CoV-2. Nearly every sample came with metadata listing a de-identified subject ID, COVID-19 status, age in years and sex. The dataset comprised deeply sampled blood TCRbeta repertoires from subjects exposed to, actively infected with, or recovered from COVID-19. The material from the prospective study consisted of cDNA or gDNA derived from T cells, B-cell-depleted T cells, or PBMCs. Where available, HLA class I and class II types were taken from metadata supplied by the sample provider and were not determined by assay-based typing.

In the prospective study, participants were roughly 18 to 95 years old, resided in 24 geographic areas of the United States, and were enrolled through a virtual design. In the prospective study, participants were assigned to cohorts based on the clinical history participants reported in a screening survey and a study questionnaire. Exposed participants were defined as having been in contact with someone with a PCR-confirmed or clinician-diagnosed COVID-19 case within 2 weeks of study entry. In the prospective study, whole blood, serum and a nasopharyngeal or oropharyngeal swab were collected from each participant by mobile phlebotomists. Prospective study participants could optionally give additional blood draws and questionnaires over an approximately two-month period. Blood samples from the prospective study were shipped frozen or at room temperature prior to DNA extraction. For this clone: Its antigen is not yet known. Within one base of it there is no much larger clone, and no base qualities were kept.

The CDR3 spans 14 residues, from the cysteine through the phenylalanine. The kept DNA is CDR3 alone, 42 bases in frame from the first base. The CDR1 and CDR2 encoded by the germline V gene (reference sequence) are LNHDA and SQIVND. V and J lose 10 bases and 3 bases, and a span of 16 bases separates them. Study-level results and caveats: How much clinical and demographic metadata was included differed by source and by participant, and the metadata was provided uncurated.

TCRbeta CDR3 regions were amplified from genomic DNA using the immunoSEQ Assay, a bias-controlled multiplex PCR. The paper's processing steps were these. Nucleated cell counts per sample were estimated from amplification of reference gene primers within the assay. To quantify the absolute abundance of each unique TCRbeta CDR3 rearrangement, sequence reads were collapsed and filtered. For each sample, productive Simpson clonality was calculated as the square root of Simpson's diversity index over productive rearrangements. Sourced from immuneACCESS, this table was stored by TCRdb with only in-frame sequences that have V and J called. A share of the clones is absent; for the studies checked, an unresolved V gene accounts for under half, and the remainder has no known explanation. The V and J calls and clone size were taken over from that table, and D and trimming were inferred from the DNA. Present in this sample are 250,000 to 400,000 clones, approximately 81% of which were seen just once. The ten most abundant clones make up about 1.9% of the sample.

The sequence was collected from a young woman who had been exposed to COVID-19. The sequence is built from TRBV19 and TRBJ1-5, with no D gene named confidently. Sequencing was carried out using PBMCs or T cells enriched from blood (not recorded which). The CDR3 protein: CATTTRQANQPQHF. The DNA sequence is as follows: TGTGCCACCACGACCCGGCAGGCCAATCAGCCCCAGCATTTT.